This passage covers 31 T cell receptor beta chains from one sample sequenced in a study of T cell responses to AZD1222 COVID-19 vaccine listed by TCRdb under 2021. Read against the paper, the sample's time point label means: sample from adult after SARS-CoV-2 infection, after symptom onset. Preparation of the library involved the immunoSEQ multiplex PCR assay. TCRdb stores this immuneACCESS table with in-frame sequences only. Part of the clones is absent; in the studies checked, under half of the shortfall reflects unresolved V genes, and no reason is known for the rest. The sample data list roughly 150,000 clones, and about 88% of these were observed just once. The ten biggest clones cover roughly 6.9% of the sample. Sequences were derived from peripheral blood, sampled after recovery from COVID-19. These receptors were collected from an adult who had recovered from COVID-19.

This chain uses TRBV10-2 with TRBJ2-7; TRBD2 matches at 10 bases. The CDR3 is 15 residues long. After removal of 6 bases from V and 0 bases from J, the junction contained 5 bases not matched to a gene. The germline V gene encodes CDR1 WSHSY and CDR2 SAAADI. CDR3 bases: TGCGCCAGCAGGGTAGCGGGAGGTTCCTCCTACGAGCAGTACTTC. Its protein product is CASRVAGGSSYEQYF.

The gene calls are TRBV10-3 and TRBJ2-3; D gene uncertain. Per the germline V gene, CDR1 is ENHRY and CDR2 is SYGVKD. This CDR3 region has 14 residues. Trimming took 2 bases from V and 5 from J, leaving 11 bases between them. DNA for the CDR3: TGTGCCATCAGTGAGGGGCTAGTGGTAGATACGCAGTATTTT. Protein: CAISEGLVVDTQYF.

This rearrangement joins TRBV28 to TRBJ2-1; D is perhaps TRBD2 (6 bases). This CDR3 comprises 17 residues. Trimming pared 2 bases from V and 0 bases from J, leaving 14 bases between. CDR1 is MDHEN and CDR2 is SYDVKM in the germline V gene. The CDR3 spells CASSLAIAARSYNEQFF. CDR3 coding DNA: TGTGCCAGCAGTTTAGCAATAGCGGCCCGCTCCTACAATGAGCAGTTCTTC.

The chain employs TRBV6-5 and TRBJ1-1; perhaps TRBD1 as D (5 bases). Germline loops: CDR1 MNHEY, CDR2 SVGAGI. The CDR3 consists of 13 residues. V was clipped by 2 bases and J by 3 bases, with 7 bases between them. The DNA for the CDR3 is TGTGCCAGCAGTTACAGGGGTGACACTGAAGCTTTCTTT. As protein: CASSYRGDTEAFF.

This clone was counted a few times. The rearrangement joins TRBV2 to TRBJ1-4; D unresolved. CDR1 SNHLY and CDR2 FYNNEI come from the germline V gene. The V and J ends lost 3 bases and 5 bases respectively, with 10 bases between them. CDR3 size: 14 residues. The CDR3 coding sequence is TGTGCCAGCAGTGAGACAACAGCGAATGAAAAACTGTTTTTT. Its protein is CASSETTANEKLFF.

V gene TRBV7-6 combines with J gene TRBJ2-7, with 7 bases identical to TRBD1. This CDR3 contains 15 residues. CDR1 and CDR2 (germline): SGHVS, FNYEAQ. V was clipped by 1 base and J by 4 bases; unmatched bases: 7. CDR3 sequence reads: CASSLVQGEIYEQYF. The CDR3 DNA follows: TGTGCCAGCAGCTTAGTCCAGGGGGAAATATACGAGCAGTACTTC.

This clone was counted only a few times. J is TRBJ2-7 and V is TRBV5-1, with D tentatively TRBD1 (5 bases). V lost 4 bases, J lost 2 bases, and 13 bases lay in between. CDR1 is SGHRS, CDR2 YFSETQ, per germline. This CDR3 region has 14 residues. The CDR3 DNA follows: TGCGCCAGCAGCCTCCAGGGTATCGCCTACGAGCAGTACTTC. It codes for CASSLQGIAYEQYF.

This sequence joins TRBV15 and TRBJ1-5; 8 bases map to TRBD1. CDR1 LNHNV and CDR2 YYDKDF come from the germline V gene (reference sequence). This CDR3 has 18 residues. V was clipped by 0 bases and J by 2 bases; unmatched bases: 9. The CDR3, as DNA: TGTGCCACCAGCAGAGACCGGACAGGGACTAGCGGCAATCAGCCCCAGCATTTT. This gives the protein CATSRDRTGTSGNQPQHF.

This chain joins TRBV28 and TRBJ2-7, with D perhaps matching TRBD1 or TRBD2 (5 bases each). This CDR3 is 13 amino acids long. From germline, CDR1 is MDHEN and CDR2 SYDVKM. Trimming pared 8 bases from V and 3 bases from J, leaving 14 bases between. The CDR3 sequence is CASGGGRLYEQYF. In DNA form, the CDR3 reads TGTGCCAGCGGGGGTGGACGCCTCTACGAGCAGTACTTC.

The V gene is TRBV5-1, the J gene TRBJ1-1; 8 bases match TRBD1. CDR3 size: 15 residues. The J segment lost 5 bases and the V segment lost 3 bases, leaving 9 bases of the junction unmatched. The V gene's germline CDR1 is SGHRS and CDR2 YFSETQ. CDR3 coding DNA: TGCGCCAGCAGCTCCGGACAGGGAGGGTTAACTGAAGCTTTCTTT. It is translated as CASSSGQGGLTEAFF.

DNA for the CDR3: TGTGCCAGCAGTTTAAGCGGCGGGAGGGCTGAGCAGTTCTTC. This translates into CASSLSGGRAEQFF. V usage is TRBV28 and J usage is TRBJ2-1; 9 nucleotides agree with TRBD2. Germline CDR1 and CDR2: MDHEN and SYDVKM. With 2 bases clipped from V and 9 bases from J, the junction kept 5 bases outside the gene matches. This CDR3 region has 14 residues.

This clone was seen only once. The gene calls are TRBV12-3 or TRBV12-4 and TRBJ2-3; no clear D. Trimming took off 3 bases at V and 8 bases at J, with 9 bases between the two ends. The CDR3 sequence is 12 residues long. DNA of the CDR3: TGTGCCAGCAGTTTCTCTCGAGGTACGCAGTATTTT. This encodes CASSFSRGTQYF.

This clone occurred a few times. CDR3 sequence reads: CASSPRQGGYEQYF. The CDR3, as DNA: TGTGCCAGCAGCCCCCGGCAGGGTGGGTACGAGCAGTACTTC. The rearrangement uses TRBV6-6 and TRBJ2-7, with D possibly being TRBD1 (5 bases). CDR1 MNHNY and CDR2 SVGAGI come from the germline V gene (reference sequence). The CDR3 contains 14 residues. V was clipped by 6 bases and J by 4 bases, with 16 bases between them.

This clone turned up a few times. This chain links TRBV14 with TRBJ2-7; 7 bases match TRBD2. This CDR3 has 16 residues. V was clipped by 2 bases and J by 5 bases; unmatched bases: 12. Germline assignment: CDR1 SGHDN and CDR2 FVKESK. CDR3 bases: TGTGCCAGCAGCCAATACAGCGGGATAGGCCGCAACGAGCAGTACTTC. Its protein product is CASSQYSGIGRNEQYF. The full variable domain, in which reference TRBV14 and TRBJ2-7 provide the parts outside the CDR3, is EAGVTQFPSHSVIEKGQTVTLRCDPISGHDNLYWYRRVMGKEIKFLLHFVKESKQDESGMPNNRFLAERTGGTYSTLKVQPAELEDSGVYFCASSQYSGIGRNEQYFGPGTRLTVT.

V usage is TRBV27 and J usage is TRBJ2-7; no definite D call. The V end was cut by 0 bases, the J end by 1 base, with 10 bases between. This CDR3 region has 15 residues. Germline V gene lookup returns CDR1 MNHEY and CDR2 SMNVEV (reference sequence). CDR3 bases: TGTGCCAGCAGTTTATCGTACGACGGATCCTACGAGCAGTACTTC. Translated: CASSLSYDGSYEQYF.

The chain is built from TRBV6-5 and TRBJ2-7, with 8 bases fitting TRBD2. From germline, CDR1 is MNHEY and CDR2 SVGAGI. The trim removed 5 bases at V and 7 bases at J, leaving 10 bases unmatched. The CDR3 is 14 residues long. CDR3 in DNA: TGTGCCAGCAGTATAGCGGGGACCTCGGGGGAGCAGTACTTC. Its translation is CASSIAGTSGEQYF.

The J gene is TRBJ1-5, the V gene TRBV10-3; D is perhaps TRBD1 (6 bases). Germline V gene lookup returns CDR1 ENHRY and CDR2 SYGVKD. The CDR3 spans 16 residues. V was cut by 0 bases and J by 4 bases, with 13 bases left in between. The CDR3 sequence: CAISESLRGSNQPQHF. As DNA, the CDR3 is TGTGCCATCAGTGAGTCCCTCAGGGGCTCGAATCAGCCCCAGCATTTT.

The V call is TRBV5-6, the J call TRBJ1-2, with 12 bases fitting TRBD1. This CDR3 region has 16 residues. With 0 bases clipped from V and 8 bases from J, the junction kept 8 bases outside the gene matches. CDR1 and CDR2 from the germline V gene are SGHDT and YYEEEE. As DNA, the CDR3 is TGTGCCAGCAGCTTGGTCAGGGACAGGGGGCTAAGGGGCTACACCTTC. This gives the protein CASSLVRDRGLRGYTF.

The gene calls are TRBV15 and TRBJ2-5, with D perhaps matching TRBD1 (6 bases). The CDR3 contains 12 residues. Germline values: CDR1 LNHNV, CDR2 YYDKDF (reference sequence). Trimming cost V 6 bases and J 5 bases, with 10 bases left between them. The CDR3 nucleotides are TGTGCCACCAGTAGGACAGCGGAGACCCAGTACTTC. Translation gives CATSRTAETQYF.

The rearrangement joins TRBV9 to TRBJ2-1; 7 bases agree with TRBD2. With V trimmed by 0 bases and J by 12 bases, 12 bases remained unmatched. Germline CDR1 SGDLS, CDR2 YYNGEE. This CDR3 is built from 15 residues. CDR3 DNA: TGTGCCAGCAGCGTAGATCAGATCACGGGGGGAGGGCAGTTCTTC. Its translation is CASSVDQITGGGQFF.

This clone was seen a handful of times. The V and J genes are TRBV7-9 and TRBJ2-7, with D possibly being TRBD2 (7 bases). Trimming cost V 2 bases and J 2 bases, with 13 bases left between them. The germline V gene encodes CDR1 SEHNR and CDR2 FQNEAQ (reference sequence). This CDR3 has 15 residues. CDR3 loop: CASSLHGGGPYEQYF. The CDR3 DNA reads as TGTGCCAGCAGCTTACATGGCGGGGGCCCCTACGAGCAGTACTTC.

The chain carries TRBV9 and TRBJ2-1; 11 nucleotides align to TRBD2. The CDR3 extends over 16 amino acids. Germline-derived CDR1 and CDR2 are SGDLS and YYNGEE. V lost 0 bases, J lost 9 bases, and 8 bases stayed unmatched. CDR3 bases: TGTGCCAGCAGCGTAGGGGGTAGCGGGAGGGCCAGTGAGCAGTTCTTC. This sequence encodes CASSVGGSGRASEQFF.

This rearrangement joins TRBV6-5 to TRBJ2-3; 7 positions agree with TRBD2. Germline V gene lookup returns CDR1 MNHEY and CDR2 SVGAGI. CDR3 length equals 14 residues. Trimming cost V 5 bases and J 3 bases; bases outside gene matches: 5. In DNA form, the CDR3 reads TGTGCCAGCAGTCACGGGGGGAGAACAGATACGCAGTATTTT. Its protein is CASSHGGRTDTQYF.

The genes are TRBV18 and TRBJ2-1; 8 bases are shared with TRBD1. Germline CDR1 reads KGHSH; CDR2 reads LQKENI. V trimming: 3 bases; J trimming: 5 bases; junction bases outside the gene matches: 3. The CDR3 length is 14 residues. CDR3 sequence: CASSPAGGNNEQFF. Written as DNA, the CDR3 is TGTGCCAGCTCACCCGCAGGGGGCAACAATGAGCAGTTCTTC.

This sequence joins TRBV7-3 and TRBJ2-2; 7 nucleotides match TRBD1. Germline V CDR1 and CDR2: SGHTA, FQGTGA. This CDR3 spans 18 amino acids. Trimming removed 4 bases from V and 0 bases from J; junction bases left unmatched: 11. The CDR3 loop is CASSSLLRDRANTGELFF. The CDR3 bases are TGTGCCAGCAGCTCCCTCCTCCGGGACAGAGCGAACACCGGGGAGCTGTTTTTT.

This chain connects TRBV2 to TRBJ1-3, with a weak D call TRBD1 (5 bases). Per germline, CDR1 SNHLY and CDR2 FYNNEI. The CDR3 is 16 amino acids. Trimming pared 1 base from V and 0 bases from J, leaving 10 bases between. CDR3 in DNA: TGTGCCAGCAGTGAAGTGGAGGGGAACTCTGGAAACACCATATATTTT. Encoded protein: CASSEVEGNSGNTIYF.

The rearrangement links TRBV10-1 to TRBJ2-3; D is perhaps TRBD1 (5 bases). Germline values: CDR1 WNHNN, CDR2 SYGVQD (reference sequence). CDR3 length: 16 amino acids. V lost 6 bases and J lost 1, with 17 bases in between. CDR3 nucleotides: TGCGCCAGCAGCCCTAGGACACCCGGAGGCACAGATACGCAGTATTTT. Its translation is CASSPRTPGGTDTQYF.

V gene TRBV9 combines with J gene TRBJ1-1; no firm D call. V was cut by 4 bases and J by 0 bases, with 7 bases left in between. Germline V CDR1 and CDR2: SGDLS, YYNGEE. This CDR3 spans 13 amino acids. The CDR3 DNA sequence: TGTGCCAGCAGCTCAAAGTTGAACACTGAAGCTTTCTTT. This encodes CASSSKLNTEAFF. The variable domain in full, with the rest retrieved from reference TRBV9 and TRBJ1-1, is DSGVTQTPKHLITATGQRVTLRCSPRSGDLSVYWYQQSLDQGLQFLIQYYNGEERAKGNILERFSAQQFPDLHSELNLSSLELGDSALYFCASSSKLNTEAFFGQGTRLTVV.

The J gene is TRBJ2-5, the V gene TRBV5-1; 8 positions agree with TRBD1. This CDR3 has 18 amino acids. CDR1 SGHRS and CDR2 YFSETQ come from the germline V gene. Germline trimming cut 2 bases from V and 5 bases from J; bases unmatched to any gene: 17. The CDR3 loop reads CASSFVPAGTGPEETQYF. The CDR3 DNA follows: TGCGCCAGCAGCTTTGTACCCGCCGGGACAGGACCAGAGGAGACCCAGTACTTC.

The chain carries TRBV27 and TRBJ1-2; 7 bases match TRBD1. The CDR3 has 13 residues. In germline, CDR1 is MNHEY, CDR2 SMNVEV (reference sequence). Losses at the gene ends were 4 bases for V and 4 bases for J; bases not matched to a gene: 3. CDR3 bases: TGTGCCAGCAGTTCGACAGGGCTCTATGGCTACACCTTC. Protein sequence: CASSSTGLYGYTF.

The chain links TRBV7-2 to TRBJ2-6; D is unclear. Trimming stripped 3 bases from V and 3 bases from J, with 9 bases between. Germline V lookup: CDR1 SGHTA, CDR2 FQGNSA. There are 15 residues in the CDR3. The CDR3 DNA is TGTGCCAGCAGCTTGTATGTGAGTGGGGCCAACGTCCTGACTTTC. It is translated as CASSLYVSGANVLTF. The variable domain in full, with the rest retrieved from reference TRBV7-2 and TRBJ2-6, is GAGVSQSPSNKVTEKGKDVELRCDPISGHTALYWYRQSLGQGLEFLIYFQGNSAPDKSGLPSDRFSAERTGGSVSTLTIQRTQQEDSAVYLCASSLYVSGANVLTFGAGSRLTVL.